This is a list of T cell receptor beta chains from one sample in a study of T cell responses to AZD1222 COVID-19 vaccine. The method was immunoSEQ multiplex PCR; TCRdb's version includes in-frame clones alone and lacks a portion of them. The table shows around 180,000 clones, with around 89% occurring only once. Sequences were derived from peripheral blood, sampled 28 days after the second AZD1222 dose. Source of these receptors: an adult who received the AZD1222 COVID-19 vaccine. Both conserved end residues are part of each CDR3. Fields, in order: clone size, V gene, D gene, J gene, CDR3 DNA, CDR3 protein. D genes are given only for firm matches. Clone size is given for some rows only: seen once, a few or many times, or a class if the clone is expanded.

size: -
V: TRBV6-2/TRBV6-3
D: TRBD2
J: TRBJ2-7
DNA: TGTGCCAGCAGTTACTGGGGACTAGCGGGGCTGACCTACGAGCAGTACTTC
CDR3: CASSYWGLAGLTYEQYF

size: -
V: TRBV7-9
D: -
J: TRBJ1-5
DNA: TGTGCCAGCAGCGACAACAGCTATAGCAATCAGCCCCAGCATTTT
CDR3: CASSDNSYSNQPQHF

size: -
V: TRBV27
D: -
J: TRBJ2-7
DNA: TGTGCCAGCAGTTTAAAAAGGGTAGGGACCCACGAGCAGTACTTC
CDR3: CASSLKRVGTHEQYF

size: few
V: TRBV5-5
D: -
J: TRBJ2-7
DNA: TGTGCCAGCAGCTGGGCGGGGCAGGAGCAGTACTTC
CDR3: CASSWAGQEQYF

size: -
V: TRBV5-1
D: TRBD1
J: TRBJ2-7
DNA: TGCGCCAGCAGCTTGGACGGACAGGGGGCGGGCGAGCAGTACTTC
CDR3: CASSLDGQGAGEQYF

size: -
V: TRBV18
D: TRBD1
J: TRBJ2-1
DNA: TGTGCCAGCTCACCCTCGACAGGGGACTACAATGAGCAGTTCTTC
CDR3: CASSPSTGDYNEQFF

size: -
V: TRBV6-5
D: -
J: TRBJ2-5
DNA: TGTGCCAGCAGAGCCCAAGAGACCCAGTACTTC
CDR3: CASRAQETQYF

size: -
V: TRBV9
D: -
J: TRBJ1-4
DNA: TGTGCCAGCAGCGTAGCGGGCGGGGGGGCTCGAGAAAAACTGTTTTTT
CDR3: CASSVAGGGAREKLFF

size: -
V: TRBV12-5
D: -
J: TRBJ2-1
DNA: TGTGCTAGTGGTTTGGGAAGCGGCTTAAGCTCCTACAATGAGCAGTTCTTC
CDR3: CASGLGSGLSSYNEQFF

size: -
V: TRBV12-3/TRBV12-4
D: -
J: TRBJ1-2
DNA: TGTGCCAGCAGTTTGGCCGGCTACACCTTC
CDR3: CASSLAGYTF

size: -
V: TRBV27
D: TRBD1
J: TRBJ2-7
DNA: TGTGCCAGCAGTCCCCGGACAGGCTCGGGATACGAGCAGTACTTC
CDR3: CASSPRTGSGYEQYF

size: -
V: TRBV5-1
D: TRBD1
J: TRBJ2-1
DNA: TGCGCCAGCAGTTTCCAGGGGGCGTCCTACAATGAGCAGTTCTTC
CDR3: CASSFQGASYNEQFF

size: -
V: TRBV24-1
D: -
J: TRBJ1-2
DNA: TGTGCCACCAGTGATTTCGGGACCAACTATGGCTACACCTTC
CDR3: CATSDFGTNYGYTF

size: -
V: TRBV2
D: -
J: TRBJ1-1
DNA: TGTGCCAGCAGTGGGGGGAGGACTGAAGCTTTCTTT
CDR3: CASSGGRTEAFF

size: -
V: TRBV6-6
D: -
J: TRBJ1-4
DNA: TGTGCCAGCAGTCGATCACCCCTGGGAAGTGAAAAACTGTTTTTT
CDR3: CASSRSPLGSEKLFF

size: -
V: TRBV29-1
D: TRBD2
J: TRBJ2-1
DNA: TGCAGCGGAAGGGTACTAGCGGGAGCTGAGCAGTTCTTC
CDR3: CSGRVLAGAEQFF

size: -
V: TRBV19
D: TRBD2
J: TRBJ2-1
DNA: TGTGCCAGTAATCCAGGGACTAGCGGGAGGAATGAGCAGTTCTTC
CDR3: CASNPGTSGRNEQFF

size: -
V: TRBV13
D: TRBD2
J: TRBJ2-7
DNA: TGTGCCAGCAGCTTAAATAGCGGGAGGCACGAGCAGTACTTC
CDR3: CASSLNSGRHEQYF

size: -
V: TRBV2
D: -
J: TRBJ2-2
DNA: TGTGCCAGCAGTGAAGATAGCGGAGGCACCGGGGAGCTGTTTTTT
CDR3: CASSEDSGGTGELFF

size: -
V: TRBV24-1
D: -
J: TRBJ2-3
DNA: TGTGCCACCGCCATGGGGGGCGCAGATACGCAGTATTTT
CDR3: CATAMGGADTQYF

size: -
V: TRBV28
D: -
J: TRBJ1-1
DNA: TGTGCCAGCAAGGGGATGCGTGAAGCTTTCTTT
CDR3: CASKGMREAFF

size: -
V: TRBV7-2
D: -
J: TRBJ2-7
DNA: TGTGCCAGCAGCGGGGGGTACGGGGACTCCTACGAGCAGTACTTC
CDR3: CASSGGYGDSYEQYF

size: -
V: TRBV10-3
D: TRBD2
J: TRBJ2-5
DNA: TGTGCCATCAGTGAGGGAGCGGGACGGGAGACCCAGTACTTC
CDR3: CAISEGAGRETQYF

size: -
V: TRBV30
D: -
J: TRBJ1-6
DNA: TGTGCCTGGAGCTCTGTGGGGAACTCTTTGGGGCCCCTCCACTTT
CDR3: CAWSSVGNSLGPLHF

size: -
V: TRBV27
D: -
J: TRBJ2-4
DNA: TGTGCCAGCATCGACTACAAAAACATTCAGTACTTC
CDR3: CASIDYKNIQYF

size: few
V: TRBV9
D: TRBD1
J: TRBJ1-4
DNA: TGTGCCAGCAGCGTAGCTACAGGGGCGGGTAATGAAAAACTGTTTTTT
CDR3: CASSVATGAGNEKLFF

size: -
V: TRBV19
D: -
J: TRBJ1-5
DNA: TGTGCCAGTAAGAACCTCAACAGCTTCAATCAGCCCCAGCATTTT
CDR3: CASKNLNSFNQPQHF

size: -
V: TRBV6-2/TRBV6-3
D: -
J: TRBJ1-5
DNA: TGTGCCAGCAGTAGCGCAGGGAGGAGCAATCAGCCCCAGCATTTT
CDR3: CASSSAGRSNQPQHF

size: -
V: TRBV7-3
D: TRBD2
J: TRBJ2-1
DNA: TGTGCCAGCAGCCCTAGCGGGAACAACTACAATGAGCAGTTCTTC
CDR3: CASSPSGNNYNEQFF

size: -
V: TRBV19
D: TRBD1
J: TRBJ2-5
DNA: TGTGCCAGTAGTGCACTGGGACAGGTGGGCGAGACCCAGTACTTC
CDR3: CASSALGQVGETQYF

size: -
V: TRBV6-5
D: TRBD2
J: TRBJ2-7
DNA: TGTGCCAGCAGTTACTCTGGACTAGCGGGATTCGAGCAGTACTTC
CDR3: CASSYSGLAGFEQYF

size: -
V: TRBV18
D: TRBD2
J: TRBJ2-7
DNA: TGTGCCAGCTCACCGGGTCGTGGGGGACTAGCGGAGCAGTACTTC
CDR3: CASSPGRGGLAEQYF

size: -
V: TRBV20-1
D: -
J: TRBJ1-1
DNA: TGCAGTGCCAACAGAGCTGTAGAAGCTTTCTTT
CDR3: CSANRAVEAFF

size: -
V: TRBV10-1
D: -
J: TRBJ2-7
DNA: TGCGCCAGCAGTGAGCCCCCGGGCTCCTACGAGCAGTACTTC
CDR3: CASSEPPGSYEQYF

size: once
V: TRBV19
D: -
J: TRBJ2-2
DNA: TGTGCCAGCGTGGGAGGGAACACCGGGGAGCTGTTTTTT
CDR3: CASVGGNTGELFF

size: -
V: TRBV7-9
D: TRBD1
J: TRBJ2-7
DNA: TGTGCCAGCAGCTTGTCCGGGACAGGGGGCTACGAGCAGTACTTC
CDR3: CASSLSGTGGYEQYF

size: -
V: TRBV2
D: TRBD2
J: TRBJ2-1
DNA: TGTGCCAGCAGGAGGGGGACTAGCGGTTACAATGAGCAGTTCTTC
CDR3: CASRRGTSGYNEQFF

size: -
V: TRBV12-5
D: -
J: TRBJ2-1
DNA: TGTGCTAGTGGTTTGGAGGTCGAGCAGTTCTTC
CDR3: CASGLEVEQFF

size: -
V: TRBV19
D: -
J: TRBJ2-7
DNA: TGTGCCAGTAGTAGTGGTTCGGGGTCCTTCTCCTACGAGCAGTACTTC
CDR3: CASSSGSGSFSYEQYF

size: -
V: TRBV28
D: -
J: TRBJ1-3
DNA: TGTGCCAGCAGGCCCGCAGGGATCGGAAACACCATATATTTT
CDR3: CASRPAGIGNTIYF

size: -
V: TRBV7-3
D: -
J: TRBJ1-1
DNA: TGTGCCAGCATCGCGACAGGCCCCCGGAACACTGAAGCTTTCTTT
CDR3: CASIATGPRNTEAFF

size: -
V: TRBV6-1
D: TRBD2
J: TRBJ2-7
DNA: TGTGCCAGCAGTGAAGTGTCGGGAGGTCTAGCCCATTACGAGCAGTACTTC
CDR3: CASSEVSGGLAHYEQYF

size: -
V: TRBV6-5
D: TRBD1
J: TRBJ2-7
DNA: TGTGCCAGCAGCCGGGACAGCCTAGGGGAGCAGTACTTC
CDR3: CASSRDSLGEQYF

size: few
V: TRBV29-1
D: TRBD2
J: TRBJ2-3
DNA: TGCAGCGTTGCGGGGGGGGGCCGAGGTTCCACAGATACGCAGTATTTT
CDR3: CSVAGGGRGSTDTQYF

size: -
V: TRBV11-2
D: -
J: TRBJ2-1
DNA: TGTGCCAGCAGCTTGGACTCCTCCTACAATGAGCAGTTCTTC
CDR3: CASSLDSSYNEQFF

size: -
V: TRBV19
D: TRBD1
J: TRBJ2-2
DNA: TGTGCCAGTAGTATAGCGCAGGGGGCGGTCACCGGGGAGCTGTTTTTT
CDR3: CASSIAQGAVTGELFF

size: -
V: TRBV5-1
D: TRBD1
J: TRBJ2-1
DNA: TGCGCCAGCAGCTTGGTTCGTAACTGGACAGGGGGCAACAATGAGCAGTTCTTC
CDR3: CASSLVRNWTGGNNEQFF

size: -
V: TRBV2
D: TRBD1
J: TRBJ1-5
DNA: TGTGCCAGCAGTGCCATGGACAGGGGCAATCAGCCCCAGCATTTT
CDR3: CASSAMDRGNQPQHF

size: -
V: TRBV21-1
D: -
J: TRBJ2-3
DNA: TGTGCCAGCAGCAAAGCTAGGGCTAGCTTCACAGATACGCAGTATTTT
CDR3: CASSKARASFTDTQYF

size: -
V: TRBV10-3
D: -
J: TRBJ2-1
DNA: TGTGCCATCAGTGGTAGCTCCGGGGCTTCCTACAATGAGCAGTTCTTC
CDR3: CAISGSSGASYNEQFF

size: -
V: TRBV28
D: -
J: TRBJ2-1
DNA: TGTGCCAGCACCACCAACATGGATGAGCAGTTCTTC
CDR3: CASTTNMDEQFF

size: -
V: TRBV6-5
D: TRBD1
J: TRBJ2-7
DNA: TGTGCCAGCAGCAAGGAGGAGACAGGGTCCTACGAGCAGTACTTC
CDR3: CASSKEETGSYEQYF